These 29 T cell receptor beta chains were all obtained from the same sample, sequenced in a study of T cells in Graves' hyperthyroidism and ophthalmopathy. Amplified TCR beta CDR3 regions derived from RNA transcripts. The primer set for the first-round RT-PCR of the TCR CDR3 was HTBI. TCRdb processed the multiplex PCR reads anew with MiXCR; each CDR3 protein has one entry. There are more than 550,000 distinct CDR3 sequences in the sample; under 20% occur only once, and about a sixth lies in the top ten. Specimen: blood. These receptors all come from a woman aged 50 to 60 with Graves' hyperthyroidism that later progressed to Graves' ophthalmopathy.

There are many counts of this clonotype. The chain couples TRBV3-1 to TRBJ1-1; 7 bases agree with TRBD1. J was trimmed by 3 bases and V by 8 bases; bases with no gene match: 15. The V gene's germline CDR1 is LGHDT and CDR2 YNNKEL (reference sequence). This CDR3 has 16 amino acids. Here the CDR3 reads CASGPHYRGAYTEAFF. CDR3 sequence (DNA): TGTGCCAGCGGACCACATTACAGGGGCGCGTACACTGAAGCTTTCTTT.

This clonotype has a handful of counts. The V gene is TRBV5-4, the J gene TRBJ2-1; D may be TRBD1 (6 bases). CDR3 length: 15 residues. From germline, CDR1 is SGHNT and CDR2 YYREEE (reference sequence). V lost 4 bases to trimming and J lost 5 bases, with 16 bases between them. The CDR3 sequence: CASSPPLTGNNEQFF. In DNA, the CDR3 is TGTGCCAGCAGCCCCCCGTTAACAGGGAACAATGAGCAGTTCTTC.

This clonotype occurred many times. The chain combines TRBV7-2 with TRBJ2-6, with 8 bases fitting TRBD1. The CDR3 extends over 15 amino acids. Germline values: CDR1 SGHTA, CDR2 FQGNSA. With 5 bases clipped from V and 5 bases from J, the junction kept 5 bases outside the gene matches. The CDR3 DNA reads as TGTGCCAGCAGCGCGAGACAGGGGTGGGCCAACGTCCTGACTTTC. This codes for CASSARQGWANVLTF.

Concerning this clonotype itself: A much larger clone differs by one base, so this may be a read error. The rearrangement joins TRBV12-3 or TRBV12-4 to TRBJ1-1; D is undetermined. The CDR3 sequence is 13 residues long. CDR3 nucleotide sequence: TGTGCCAGCAGTTTCAAGGTGAACACTGAAGGTTTCTTT. Translating gives CASSFKVNTEGFF.

This clonotype appeared many times. The chain has TRBV18 and TRBJ1-4, with TRBD1 matching over 9 bases. Germline loops: CDR1 KGHSH, CDR2 LQKENI. CDR3 length: 14 residues. V shed 6 bases and J 8 bases; nucleotides not matched to a gene: 7. As DNA, the CDR3 is TGTGCCAGCTCCGAGGACAGGGGCAAGGAAAAACTGTTTTTT. Protein product: CASSEDRGKEKLFF.

The V gene is TRBV6-1, the J gene TRBJ1-2; D ambiguous. Trimming took off 1 base at V and 6 bases at J, with 18 bases between the two ends. The CDR3 spans 16 residues. CDR1 MNHNS and CDR2 SASEGT come from the germline V gene. The CDR3 region is CASSEGPAYPMDGYTF. In DNA form, the CDR3 reads TGTGCCAGCAGTGAAGGACCGGCCTACCCAATGGATGGCTACACCTTC.

In the case of this clonotype: Sequence at one end of the junction differs from germline and may be a read error. The chain carries TRBV3-1 and TRBJ2-3; D remains unclear. The CDR3 totals 12 residues. Germline CDR1 LGHDT, CDR2 YNNKEL (reference sequence). CDR3 nucleotide sequence: TGCGCCACCAACGGACCGGGAGATACGCAGTATTTT. This encodes CATNGPGDTQYF.

This clonotype appeared a few times. The gene calls are TRBV5-6 and TRBJ2-1; no clear D. Trimming cost V 5 bases and J 5 bases, with 11 bases left between them. CDR3 length: 13 amino acids. Germline values: CDR1 SGHDT, CDR2 YYEEEE. CDR3 protein: CASSLWYHNEQFF. As DNA, the CDR3 is TGTGCCAGCAGTCTGTGGTACCACAATGAGCAGTTCTTC. The variable domain in full, completed from reference TRBV5-6 and TRBJ2-1, reads DAGVTQSPTHLIKTRGQQVTLRCSPKSGHDTVSWYQQALGQGPQFIFQYYEEEERQRGNFPDRFSGHQFPNYSSELNVNALLLGDSALYLCASSLWYHNEQFFGPGTRLTVL.

Points on this clonotype: The junction and the germline gene differ at one end; a read error may be behind it. The CDR3: CASSLAGGNQPQRF. The CDR3 nucleotides are TGTGCCAGCAGTCTCGCGGGGGGGAATCAGCCCCAGCGTTTT. The chain has TRBV27 and TRBJ1-5, with D possibly matching TRBD1 (5 bases). Germline V gene sequence: CDR1 MNHEY, CDR2 SMNVEV (reference sequence). This CDR3 is built from 14 residues.

This clonotype was recorded many times. The gene calls are TRBV5-1 and TRBJ1-1, with 10 bases that match TRBD1. CDR3 length equals 15 residues. Per germline, CDR1 SGHRS and CDR2 YFSETQ. The junction had 7 bases not matched to a gene; V was cut back by 3 bases and J by 5 bases. The CDR3 DNA follows: TGCGCCAGCAGCTATACCCGGGACAGGGGTACTGAAGCTTTCTTT. Protein product: CASSYTRDRGTEAFF. Using reference TRBV5-1 and TRBJ1-1 for the parts outside the CDR3, the full variable domain is KAGVTQTPRYLIKTRGQQVTLSCSPISGHRSVSWYQQTPGQGLQFLFEYFSETQRNKGNFPGRFSGRQFSNSRSEMNVSTLELGDSALYLCASSYTRDRGTEAFFGQGTRLTVV.

The sample holds many counts of this clonotype. The junction departs from the called germline gene at one end, perhaps through a read error. The chain couples TRBV7-3 to TRBJ2-7; TRBD2 matches at 12 bases. Per the germline V gene, CDR1 is SGHTA and CDR2 is FQGTGA. CDR3 length equals 15 residues. Here the CDR3 reads CASSADRLAGDEQHF. The CDR3 DNA reads TGTGCCAGCAGCGCTGATAGACTAGCGGGGGACGAGCAGCACTTC.

This clonotype was recorded a few times. The V and J genes are TRBV19 and TRBJ1-5; D gene ambiguous. Germline V gene sequence: CDR1 LNHDA, CDR2 SQIVND (reference sequence). V shed 9 bases and J shed 5 bases, with 17 bases lying between them. The CDR3 spans 14 residues. CDR3 DNA sequence: TGTGCCAGCAATACCCACGGGGTGGATCAGCCCCAGCATTTT. This translates into CASNTHGVDQPQHF.

The DNA for the CDR3 is TGTGCCAGCAGTTTAGAGGGACCCTCTGGAAACACCATATATTTT. It yields the protein CASSLEGPSGNTIYF. This sequence joins TRBV12-3 or TRBV12-4 and TRBJ1-3, with D perhaps matching TRBD1 (5 bases). The ends were cut back, 1 base at V and 0 bases at J, with 7 bases in the middle. The CDR3 consists of 15 residues.

The V gene is TRBV10-2, the J gene TRBJ2-3, with 8 bases identical to TRBD2. The CDR3 consists of 15 residues. The V gene's germline CDR1 is WSHSY and CDR2 SAAADI. Trimming at V came to 6 bases and at J to 3 bases, leaving 8 bases not matched to a gene. The CDR3 DNA reads TGCGCCAGCAGAGACCCGGGACTAGGAACAGATACGCAGTATTTT. Its protein product is CASRDPGLGTDTQYF.

Details on this clonotype: It may be a read error: a sequence one base away is much more abundant. The chain uses TRBV12-3 or TRBV12-4 and TRBJ2-1, with a tentative D call TRBD2 (6 bases). With 2 bases removed from V and 5 bases from J, the gap between germline ends came to 7 bases. The CDR3 is 13 residues long. The CDR3 sequence: CASSLCGNNEQFF. CDR3 bases: TGTGCCAGCAGTTTATGCGGGAACAATGAGCAGTTCTTC.

This clonotype has a handful of counts. This chain joins TRBV10-3 and TRBJ1-2; D is unclear. Deletions cut 8 bases from V and 10 bases from J, with 14 bases between. Germline assignment: CDR1 ENHRY and CDR2 SYGVKD. This CDR3 region has 11 residues. CDR3 protein: CAISRGGYYTF. CDR3 nucleotides: TGTGCCATCTCCCGTGGCGGGTACTACACCTTC.

This clonotype occurred a few times. The genes are TRBV7-6 and TRBJ1-4, with 8 bases aligning to TRBD1. The germline V gene encodes CDR1 SGHVS and CDR2 FNYEAQ. The V gene end was trimmed by 0 bases and the J gene end by 4 bases; junction bases not matched to a gene: 4. The CDR3 sequence is 16 residues long. The CDR3 nucleotides are TGTGCCAGCAGCTTAGCACCGGGACAGGTTAATGAAAAACTGTTTTTT. It specifies CASSLAPGQVNEKLFF.

This chain connects TRBV27 to TRBJ2-3, with D possibly being TRBD1 or TRBD2 (6 bases each). The CDR3 loop spans 16 amino acids. Germline V lookup: CDR1 MNHEY, CDR2 SMNVEV (reference sequence). Trimming left V 4 bases short and J 6 bases short, with 20 bases between. In DNA, the CDR3 is TGTGCCAGCAGTTCGCCCGGGACACGGGGGAGGGATACGCAGTATTTT. Protein product: CASSSPGTRGRDTQYF.

The gene calls are TRBV5-1 and TRBJ2-2; weak D call: TRBD1 (5 bases). CDR1 and CDR2 from the germline V gene are SGHRS and YFSETQ. This CDR3 region has 15 residues. Trimming pared 4 bases from V and 5 bases from J, leaving 15 bases between. The CDR3, as DNA: TGCGCCAGCAGCATGGGGCAGGTCAGGACCGGGGAGCTGTTTTTT. Encoded protein: CASSMGQVRTGELFF.

This clonotype showed up just a few times. CDR3 sequence: CASTIVQLTGELFF. Written as DNA, the CDR3 is TGTGCCAGCACCATAGTACAGCTCACCGGGGAGCTGTTTTTT. The chain links TRBV7-2 to TRBJ2-2; D unresolved. The CDR3 runs 14 residues. V lost 7 bases to trimming and J lost 4 bases, with 13 bases between them. The germline V gene has CDR1 SGHTA and CDR2 FQGNSA.

As regards this clonotype: A junction boundary mismatches the germline segment, possibly from a read error. The chain uses TRBV11-2 and TRBJ1-2; D perhaps matches TRBD1 (6 bases). CDR1 is SGHAT, CDR2 FQNNGV, per germline. The CDR3 extends over 14 amino acids. This chain's CDR3 is CVSTKSSGAGGYTF. The CDR3 region has the DNA TGTGTCAGCACCAAAAGCTCAGGGGCCGGCGGCTACACCTTC.

V usage is TRBV10-3 and J usage is TRBJ2-1; D not resolved. Trimming stripped 8 bases from V and 15 bases from J, with 20 bases between. The germline V gene encodes CDR1 ENHRY and CDR2 SYGVKD. The CDR3 consists of 12 residues. The CDR3, as DNA: TGTGCCATCCGAATACCCGACGCGCATGTGTTCTTC. Its translation: CAIRIPDAHVFF.

This clonotype was found a few times. The rearrangement links TRBV5-1 to TRBJ1-3; a weak D match, TRBD1 (5 bases). Deletions cut 4 bases from V and 4 bases from J, with 9 bases between. Germline V lookup: CDR1 SGHRS, CDR2 YFSETQ. This CDR3 has 13 amino acids. Here the CDR3 reads CASSVQGGNTIYF. In DNA, the CDR3 is TGCGCCAGCAGCGTCCAGGGAGGAAACACCATATATTTT.

The rearrangement joins TRBV19 to TRBJ1-5, with D hard to call. V was cut by 5 bases and J by 6 bases, with 11 bases left in between. The CDR3 is 13 residues long. Per the germline V gene, CDR1 is LNHDA and CDR2 is SQIVND (reference sequence). The CDR3 loop reads CASSEGMSQPQHF. The CDR3 DNA follows: TGTGCCAGTAGTGAAGGCATGAGTCAGCCCCAGCATTTT. Supplemented by reference TRBV19 and TRBJ1-5, the full variable domain reads DGGITQSPKYLFRKEGQNVTLSCEQNLNHDAMYWYRQDPGQGLRLIYYSQIVNDFQKGDIAEGYSVSREKKESFPLTVTSAQKNPTAFYLCASSEGMSQPQHFGDGTRLSIL.

This chain links TRBV11-2 with TRBJ2-7, with D perhaps being TRBD1 or TRBD2 (5 bases each). The CDR3 has 14 residues. Germline CDR1 and CDR2: SGHAT and FQNNGV. The V end lost 5 bases, the J end lost 4 bases, and 15 bases lay between the germline ends. The CDR3 loop is CASSRGRQTYEQYF. CDR3 in DNA: TGTGCCAGCAGCCGGGGACGGCAGACATACGAGCAGTACTTC.

This clonotype was observed at least ten times. V gene TRBV12-3 or TRBV12-4 combines with J gene TRBJ2-5, with 11 bases lining up with TRBD2. This CDR3 is 16 amino acids long. J was trimmed by 5 bases and V by 1 base; bases with no gene match: 6. This CDR3 is CASSLGSSGGTETQYF. The CDR3 DNA sequence: TGTGCCAGCAGTTTAGGGTCTAGCGGGGGGACGGAGACCCAGTACTTC.

This clonotype was recorded many times. The J gene is TRBJ2-3, the V gene TRBV30; D gene unclear. This CDR3 comprises 14 residues. Germline loops: CDR1 GTSNPN, CDR2 SVGIG (reference sequence). The V end was cut by 0 bases, the J end by 0 bases, with 7 bases between. CDR3 nucleotide sequence: TGTGCCTGGAGTGTCCTGGATAGCACAGATACGCAGTATTTT. Amino acids: CAWSVLDSTDTQYF. The variable domain in full, completed from reference TRBV30 and TRBJ2-3, reads SQTIHQWPATLVQPVGSPLSLECTVEGTSNPNLYWYRQAAGRGLQLLFYSVGIGQISSEVPQNLSASRPQDRQFILSSKKLLLSDSGFYLCAWSVLDSTDTQYFGPGTRLTVL.

This clonotype was seen repeatedly, ten times or more. DNA for the CDR3: TGTGCCAGCAGCACCCCTCGGACTGCCTGGAACACTGAAGCTTTCTTT. It yields the protein CASSTPRTAWNTEAFF. The chain joins TRBV7-9 to TRBJ1-1, with D unclear. The V and J ends lost 5 bases and 1 base respectively, with 17 bases between them. CDR3 length: 16 amino acids. Germline V gene lookup returns CDR1 SEHNR and CDR2 FQNEAQ (reference sequence).

This clonotype was observed many times. This rearrangement joins TRBV11-2 to TRBJ2-7, with D possibly matching TRBD2 (5 bases). This CDR3 comprises 14 residues. Germline lookup yields CDR1 SGHAT and CDR2 FQNNGV. The V end was cut by 5 bases, the J end by 6 bases, with 17 bases between. The DNA of the CDR3 is TGTGCCAGCAGCCCAAGGTCGAGGGCGGGCGAGCAGTACTTC. Protein product: CASSPRSRAGEQYF.